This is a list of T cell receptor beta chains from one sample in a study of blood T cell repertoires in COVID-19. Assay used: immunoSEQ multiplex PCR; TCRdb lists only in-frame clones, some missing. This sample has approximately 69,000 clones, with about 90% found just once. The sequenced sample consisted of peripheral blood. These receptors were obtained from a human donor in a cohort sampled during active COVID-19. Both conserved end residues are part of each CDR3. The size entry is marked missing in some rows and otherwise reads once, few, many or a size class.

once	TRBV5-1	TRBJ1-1	CASSTGLGGNTEAFF
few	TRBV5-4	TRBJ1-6	CASSQRSEASPLHF
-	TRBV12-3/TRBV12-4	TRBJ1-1	CASSLNPSGAFF
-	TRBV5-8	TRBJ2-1	CASSSRTSGGTSYNEQFF
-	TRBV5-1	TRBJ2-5	CASSLGRGQETQYF
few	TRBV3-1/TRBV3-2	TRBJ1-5	CASSSGLGNQPQHF
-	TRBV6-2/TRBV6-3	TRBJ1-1	CASSYEVPTEAFF
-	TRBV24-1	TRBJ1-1	CATTGATEAFF
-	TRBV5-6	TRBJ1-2	CASSPMGSDYGYTF
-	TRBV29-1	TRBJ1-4	CSVREGGNEKLFF
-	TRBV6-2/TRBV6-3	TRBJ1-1	CASSYSSEGQVNTEAFF
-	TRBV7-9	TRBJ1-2	CASSLEQSYGYTF
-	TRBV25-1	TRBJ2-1	CASSEYTGNEQFF
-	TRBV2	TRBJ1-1	CASSGQGGDTEAFF
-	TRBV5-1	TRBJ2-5	CASSLLGRETQYF
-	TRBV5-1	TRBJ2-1	CASSLAPRADNEQFF
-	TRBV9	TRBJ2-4	CASSGTTQGDIQYF
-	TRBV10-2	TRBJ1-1	CASIVTGGSEAFF
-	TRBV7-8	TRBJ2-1	CASSLDPYYNEQFF
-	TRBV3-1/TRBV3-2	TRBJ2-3	CASSQFDPPTTQYF
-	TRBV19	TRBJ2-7	CASSMRGALYEQYF
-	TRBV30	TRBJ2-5	CAWSIAGGQETQYF
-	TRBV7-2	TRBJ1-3	CASSLTPPSSGNTIYF
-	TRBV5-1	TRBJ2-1	CASSWDSAGEQFF
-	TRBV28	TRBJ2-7	CASSEDRGGNEQYF
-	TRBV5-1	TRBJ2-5	CASGAGDRGTQYF
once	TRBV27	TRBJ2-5	CASSSRWTGLAAETQYF
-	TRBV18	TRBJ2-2	CASSLSGTGITGELFF
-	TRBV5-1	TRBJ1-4	CASSKRQGENEKLFF
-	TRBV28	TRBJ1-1	CASRSSDRGAFF
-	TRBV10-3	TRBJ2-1	CAIRPADSYNEQFF
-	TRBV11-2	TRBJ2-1	CASSEQGVGSNEQFF
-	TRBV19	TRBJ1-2	CASSMELRGYTF
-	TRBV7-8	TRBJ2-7	CASSSSGGGSREQYF
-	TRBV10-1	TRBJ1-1	CASSEPGRTEAFF
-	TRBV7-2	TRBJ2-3	CASSYQGAASDTQYF
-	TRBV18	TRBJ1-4	CASSPRSGGDGLFF
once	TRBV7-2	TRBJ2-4	CASSLGGGLAKNIQYF
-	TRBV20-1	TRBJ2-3	CSASRGGADTQYF
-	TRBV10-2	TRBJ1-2	CASSESINYGYTF
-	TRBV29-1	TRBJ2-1	CSVSGRGQDEQFF
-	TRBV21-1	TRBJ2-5	CASSKRRAPETQYF